The 13 T cell receptor beta chains below were found in one sample sequenced in a study of blood T cell repertoires in COVID-19. Only in-frame clones appear in the TCRdb table, and some are missing; sequencing was by immunoSEQ multiplex PCR. Of a few hundred thousand clones listed, 70% to 90% are singletons. The material sequenced was PBMCs or T cells enriched from blood (not recorded which). The source of these receptors is a man aged 25-40 years who had recovered from COVID-19.

The chain combines TRBV7-2 with TRBJ1-1, with D tentatively TRBD1 (6 bases). Germline V gene data show CDR1 as SGHTA and CDR2 as FQGNSA. This CDR3 contains 15 residues. Trimming removed 1 base at V and 3 bases at J, with 12 bases between. This CDR3 is CASSLGGQIYTEAFF. The CDR3 nucleotides are TGTGCCAGCAGCTTAGGAGGACAGATATACACTGAAGCTTTCTTT.

V and J are TRBV19 and TRBJ1-5; D remains unclear. Between the trimmed V and J ends, which lost 6 bases and 4 bases, there was a span of 13 bases. CDR3 size: 14 residues. Germline V gives CDR1 LNHDA, CDR2 SQIVND (reference sequence). The CDR3 reads CASREQPRNQPQHF. CDR3 nucleotide sequence: TGTGCCAGTAGGGAACAGCCCAGGAATCAGCCCCAGCATTTT.

This chain joins TRBV9 and TRBJ2-1; the match to TRBD2 covers 8 bases. Germline loops: CDR1 SGDLS, CDR2 YYNGEE. With 0 bases clipped from V and 4 bases from J, the junction kept 6 bases outside the gene matches. The CDR3 runs to 16 residues. For the CDR3, the DNA is TGTGCCAGCAGCGTAGCGGGGGGGCTTTCTTACAATGAGCAGTTCTTC. Translation gives CASSVAGGLSYNEQFF.

The rearrangement joins TRBV19 to TRBJ1-1, with TRBD1 matching over 7 bases. V gave up 7 bases and J gave up 3 bases; unmatched junction bases: 8. Germline V gene sequence: CDR1 LNHDA, CDR2 SQIVND (reference sequence). This CDR3 is built from 14 residues. For the CDR3, the DNA is TGTGCCAGTACCCGCGGACAGGACTACACTGAAGCTTTCTTT. It encodes CASTRGQDYTEAFF.

This chain joins TRBV7-2 and TRBJ1-2; a possible D gene is TRBD1 (5 bases). The CDR3 is 14 residues long. Trimming took off 1 base at V and 7 bases at J, with 13 bases between the two ends. Germline CDR1 SGHTA, CDR2 FQGNSA. The CDR3 here is CASSLGPGVAGYTF. CDR3 DNA sequence: TGTGCCAGCAGCTTAGGACCGGGGGTAGCTGGCTACACCTTC.

This chain links TRBV5-4 with TRBJ2-6; D possibly corresponds to TRBD2 (5 bases). Germline assignment: CDR1 SGHNT and CDR2 YYREEE (reference sequence). V was shortened by 4 bases and J by 0 bases, with 14 bases between the two germline ends. This CDR3 comprises 17 residues. CDR3 nucleotide sequence: TGTGCCAGCAGCCCCCGCGGGTCAAACTCTGGGGCCAACGTCCTGACTTTC. Amino acid sequence: CASSPRGSNSGANVLTF.

The rearrangement links TRBV30 to TRBJ2-1, with 8 bases aligning to TRBD1. J gave up 8 bases and V 3 bases, and 15 bases lay outside the gene matches. The germline CDR1 and CDR2 sequences are GTSNPN and SVGIG (reference sequence). The CDR3 spans 16 residues. The CDR3 region has the DNA TGTGCCTGGAGGAAAAAGGGGGCAGGGGGCAATTATGAGCAGTTCTTC. Translating it yields CAWRKKGAGGNYEQFF.

V and J are TRBV5-1 and TRBJ2-3; maybe TRBD2 (7 bases). The germline CDR1 and CDR2 sequences are SGHRS and YFSETQ. The CDR3 sequence is 15 residues long. The V end was cut by 3 bases, the J end by 3 bases, with 14 bases between. CDR3 residues: CASSSHGGRTDTQYF. In DNA form, the CDR3 reads TGCGCCAGCAGCTCACACGGGGGGCGGACAGATACGCAGTATTTT.

In its sample, this clone was seen once. The chain joins TRBV19 to TRBJ2-7; no clear D gene. Germline loops: CDR1 LNHDA, CDR2 SQIVND (reference sequence). The CDR3 is made up of 15 amino acids. V lost 7 bases, J lost 0 bases, and 16 bases lay in between. For the CDR3, the DNA is TGTGCCAGTATGTCCCTAGATTCGGGCTCCTACGAGCAGTACTTC. Its translation: CASMSLDSGSYEQYF.

This clone was seen a few times. The genes are TRBV10-3 and TRBJ1-2, with D tentatively TRBD1 (5 bases). The V end lost 6 bases, the J end lost 7 bases, and 9 bases lay between the germline ends. The CDR3 loop spans 11 amino acids. From germline, CDR1 is ENHRY and CDR2 SYGVKD. In DNA, the CDR3 is TGTGCCATCAGCAATAGGGGTGGCTACACCTTC. Translation: CAISNRGGYTF.

The genes are TRBV2 and TRBJ1-6; 7 bases are shared with TRBD1. The V and J ends lost 7 bases and 9 bases, in that order; junction bases with no gene match: 15. Germline CDR1 is SNHLY and CDR2 is FYNNEI. The CDR3 spans 16 residues. The CDR3 loop is CASNLQGSEYGSPLHF. The CDR3 region has the DNA TGTGCCAGCAACCTACAGGGGTCGGAGTATGGTTCACCCCTCCACTTT.

This clone came up a few times. The chain joins TRBV19 to TRBJ1-4; unclear D gene. The CDR3 extends over 15 amino acids. V was cut by 6 bases and J by 4 bases, with 15 bases left in between. The germline gives CDR1 LNHDA, CDR2 SQIVND (reference sequence). The CDR3 region is CASSLRPEGNEKLFF. The CDR3 nucleotides read TGTGCCAGTAGCCTCCGGCCCGAGGGTAATGAAAAACTGTTTTTT. Variable domain in full (rest from reference TRBV19 and TRBJ1-4): DGGITQSPKYLFRKEGQNVTLSCEQNLNHDAMYWYRQDPGQGLRLIYYSQIVNDFQKGDIAEGYSVSREKKESFPLTVTSAQKNPTAFYLCASSLRPEGNEKLFFGSGTQLSVL.

This clone was detected once. This chain connects TRBV30 to TRBJ1-2; tentatively, D is TRBD1 (5 bases). CDR3 length equals 13 residues. Germline V gene data show CDR1 as GTSNPN and CDR2 as SVGIG (reference sequence). The V and J ends lost 3 bases and 4 bases respectively, with 12 bases between them. The CDR3 DNA sequence: TGTGCCTGGAGCAGGGTGAAGGGCTATGGCTACACCTTC. This translates into CAWSRVKGYGYTF.